This TCR beta chain was retrieved from a study of blood T cell repertoires in COVID-19 (dated by TCRdb to between 2020 and 2021). The study in broad terms: Collaborator samples came from the United States, Italy and Spain and covered acute and convalescent phases of COVID-19. Subjects who had been exposed to COVID-19, were actively infected with it, or had recovered from it provided the deeply sampled blood TCRbeta repertoires that made up the dataset. Where available, HLA class I and class II types were taken from metadata supplied by the sample provider and were not determined by assay-based typing. The samples were drawn from two sources: the first 160 participants of the ongoing ImmuneRACE study, and 1,254 subjects contributed by 6 global collaborators. A de-identified subject ID, COVID-19 status, age in years and sex were almost always included in the sample metadata. The prospective study material was composed of cDNA or gDNA derived from T cells, B-cell-depleted T cells, or PBMCs. The repertoires were released in a freely available public database meant as a resource for research on the immune response to SARS-CoV-2. Points the paper makes about the study in general: How much clinical and demographic metadata was included differed by source and by participant, and the metadata was provided uncurated.

According to the germline V gene, CDR1 reads SGHAT and CDR2 reads FQNNGV. V sheds 3 bases and J sheds 4 bases, leaving 9 bases between their ends. Reading from cysteine to phenylalanine, the CDR3 counts 13 amino acids. Of all the DNA, just the CDR3 is kept, 39 bases in frame from base 1. Collaborating institutions collected whole blood in K2EDTA tubes following their own protocols. For TCRbeta analysis, collaborator samples were shipped as frozen whole blood, as isolated PBMCs, or as DNA extracted from either sample type. Points on this clone: Its specific antigen is unknown. No much larger clone exists at a distance of one base, and base qualities are not known.

TCRbeta CDR3 regions were amplified from genomic DNA using the immunoSEQ Assay, a bias-controlled multiplex PCR. In the source study's methods: Nucleated cell counts per sample were estimated from amplification of reference gene primers within the assay. To quantify the absolute abundance of each unique TCRbeta CDR3 rearrangement, sequence reads were collapsed and filtered. For each sample, productive Simpson clonality was calculated as the square root of Simpson's diversity index over productive rearrangements. The source is immuneACCESS, and TCRdb retained only in-frame sequences with V and J called. Part of the clones is not carried over; for the studies checked, unresolved V genes explain less than half of this, and the remainder is unexplained. V and J calls and clone size are copied from that table; D and trimming were computed from the DNA. A total of some 110,000 clones appear in this sample, about 82% of them only once. Together, the top ten hold about 5.4% of the sample.

The rearranged segments are TRBV11-2 and TRBJ1-1; the D gene assignment is ambiguous. The sequenced sample consisted of peripheral blood. The source of this sequence is a human donor in a cohort sampled during active COVID-19. The nucleotides read TGTGCCAGCAGCTTTGGCGACATCACTGAAGCTTTCTTT. This translates into CASSFGDITEAFF.